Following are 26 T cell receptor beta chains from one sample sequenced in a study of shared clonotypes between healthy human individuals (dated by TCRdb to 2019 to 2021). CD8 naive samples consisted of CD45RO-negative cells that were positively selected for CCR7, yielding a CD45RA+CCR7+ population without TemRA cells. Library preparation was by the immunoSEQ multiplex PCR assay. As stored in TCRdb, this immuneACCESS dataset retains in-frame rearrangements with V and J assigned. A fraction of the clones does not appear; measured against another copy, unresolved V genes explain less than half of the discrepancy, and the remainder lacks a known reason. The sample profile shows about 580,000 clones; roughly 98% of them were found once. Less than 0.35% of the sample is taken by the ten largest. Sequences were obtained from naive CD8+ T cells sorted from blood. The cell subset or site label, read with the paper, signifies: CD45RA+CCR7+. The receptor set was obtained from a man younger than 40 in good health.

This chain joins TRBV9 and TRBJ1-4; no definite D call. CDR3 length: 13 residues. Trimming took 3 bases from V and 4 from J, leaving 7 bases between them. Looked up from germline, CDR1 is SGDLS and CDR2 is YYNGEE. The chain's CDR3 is CASSAQDNEKLFF. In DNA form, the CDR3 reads TGTGCCAGCAGCGCCCAAGATAATGAAAAACTGTTTTTT.

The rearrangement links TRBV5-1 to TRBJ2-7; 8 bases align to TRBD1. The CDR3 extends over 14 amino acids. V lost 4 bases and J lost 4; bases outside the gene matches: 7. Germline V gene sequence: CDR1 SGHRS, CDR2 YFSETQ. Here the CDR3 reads CASSVNRGEYEQYF. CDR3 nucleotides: TGCGCCAGCAGCGTCAACAGGGGGGAGTACGAGCAGTACTTC. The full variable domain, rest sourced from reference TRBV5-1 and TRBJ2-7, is KAGVTQTPRYLIKTRGQQVTLSCSPISGHRSVSWYQQTPGQGLQFLFEYFSETQRNKGNFPGRFSGRQFSNSRSEMNVSTLELGDSALYLCASSVNRGEYEQYFGPGTRLTVT.

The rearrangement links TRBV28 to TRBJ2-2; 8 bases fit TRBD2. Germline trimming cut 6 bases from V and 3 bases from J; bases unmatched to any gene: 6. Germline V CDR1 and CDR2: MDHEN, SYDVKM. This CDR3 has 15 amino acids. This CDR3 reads CASSLSGSYTGELFF. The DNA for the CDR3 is TGTGCCAGCAGCCTGAGCGGGAGCTACACCGGGGAGCTGTTTTTT. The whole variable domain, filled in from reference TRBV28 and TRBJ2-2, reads DVKVTQSSRYLVKRTGEKVFLECVQDMDHENMFWYRQDPGLGLRLIYFSYDVKMKEKGDIPEGYSVSREKKERFSLILESASTNQTSMYLCASSLSGSYTGELFFGEGSRLTVL.

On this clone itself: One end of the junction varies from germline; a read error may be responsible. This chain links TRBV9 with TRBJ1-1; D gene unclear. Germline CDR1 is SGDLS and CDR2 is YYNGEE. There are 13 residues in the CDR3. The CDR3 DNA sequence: TGTGCCAGCAGCGGATCACAGAACGCTGAAGCTTTCTTT. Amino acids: CASSGSQNAEAFF.

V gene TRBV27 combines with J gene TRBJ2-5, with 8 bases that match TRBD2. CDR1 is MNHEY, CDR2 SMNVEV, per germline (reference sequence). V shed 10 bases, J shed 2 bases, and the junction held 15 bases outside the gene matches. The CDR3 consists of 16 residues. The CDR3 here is CATHPIGGRTQETQYF. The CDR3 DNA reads TGTGCCACACACCCTATTGGCGGGAGGACACAAGAGACCCAGTACTTC.

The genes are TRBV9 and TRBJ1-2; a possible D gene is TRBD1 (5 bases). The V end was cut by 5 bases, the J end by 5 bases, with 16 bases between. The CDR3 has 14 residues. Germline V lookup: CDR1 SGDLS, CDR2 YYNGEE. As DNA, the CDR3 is TGTGCCAGCAGTCTCGCGGGGGTCCCTTATGGCTACACCTTC. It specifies CASSLAGVPYGYTF.

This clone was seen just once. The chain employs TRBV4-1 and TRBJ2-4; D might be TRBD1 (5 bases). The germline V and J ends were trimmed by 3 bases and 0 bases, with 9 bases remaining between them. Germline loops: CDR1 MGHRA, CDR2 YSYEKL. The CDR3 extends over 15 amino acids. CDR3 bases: TGCGCCAGCAGCCAGCAGGGTTTAGCCAAAAACATTCAGTACTTC. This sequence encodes CASSQQGLAKNIQYF.

CDR3: CASSSRLGRSTDTQYF. CDR3 nucleotide sequence: TGTGCCAGCAGCTCACGGTTGGGACGGAGCACAGATACGCAGTATTTT. The genes are TRBV7-2 and TRBJ2-3, with D possibly being TRBD1 or TRBD2 (5 bases each). CDR1 is SGHTA, CDR2 FQGNSA, per germline. V was trimmed by 4 bases and J by 0 bases, leaving 14 bases between them. This CDR3 spans 16 amino acids.

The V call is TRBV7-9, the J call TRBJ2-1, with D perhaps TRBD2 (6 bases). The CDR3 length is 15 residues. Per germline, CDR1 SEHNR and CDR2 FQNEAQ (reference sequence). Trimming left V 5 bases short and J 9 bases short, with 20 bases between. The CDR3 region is CASSILRELAVEQFF. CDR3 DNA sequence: TGTGCCAGCAGCATACTCCGGGAGTTAGCGGTTGAGCAGTTCTTC.

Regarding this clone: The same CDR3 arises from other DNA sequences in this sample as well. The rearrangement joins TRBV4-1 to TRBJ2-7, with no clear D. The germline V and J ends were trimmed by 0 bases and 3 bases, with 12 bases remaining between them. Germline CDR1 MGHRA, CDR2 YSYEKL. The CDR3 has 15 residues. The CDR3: CASSQDRASYYEQYF. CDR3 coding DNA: TGCGCCAGCAGCCAAGATAGAGCCTCCTACTACGAGCAGTACTTC.

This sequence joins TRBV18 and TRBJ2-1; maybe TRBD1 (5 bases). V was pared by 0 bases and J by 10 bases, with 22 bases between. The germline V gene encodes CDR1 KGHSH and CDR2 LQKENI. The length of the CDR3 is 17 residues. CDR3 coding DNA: TGTGCCAGCTCACCACCTTTTGGAGTAGAAGGGGCGTGGGAGCAGTTCTTC. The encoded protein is CASSPPFGVEGAWEQFF. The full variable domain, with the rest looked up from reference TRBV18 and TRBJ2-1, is NAGVMQNPRHLVRRRGQEARLRCSPMKGHSHVYWYRQLPEEGLKFMVYLQKENIIDESGMPKERFSAEFPKEGPSILRIQQVVRGDSAAYFCASSPPFGVEGAWEQFFGPGTRLTVL.

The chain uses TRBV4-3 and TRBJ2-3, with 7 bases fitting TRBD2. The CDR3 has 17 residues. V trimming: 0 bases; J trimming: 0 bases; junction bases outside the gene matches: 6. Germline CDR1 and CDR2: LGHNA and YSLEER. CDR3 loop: CASSQDLTGRSTDTQYF. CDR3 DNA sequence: TGCGCCAGCAGCCAAGATCTGACCGGGAGGAGCACAGATACGCAGTATTTT.

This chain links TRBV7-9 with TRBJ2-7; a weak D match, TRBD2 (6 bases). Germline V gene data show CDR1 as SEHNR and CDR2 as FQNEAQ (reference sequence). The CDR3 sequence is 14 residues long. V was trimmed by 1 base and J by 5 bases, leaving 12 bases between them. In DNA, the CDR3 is TGTGCCAGCAGCTTAGAGGGAGGTTGGAACGAGCAGTACTTC. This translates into CASSLEGGWNEQYF.

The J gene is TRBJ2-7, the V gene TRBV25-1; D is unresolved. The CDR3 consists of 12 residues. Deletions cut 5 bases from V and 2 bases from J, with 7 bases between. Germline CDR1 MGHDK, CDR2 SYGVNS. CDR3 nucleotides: TGTGCCAGCAGTAAAGGAGCCTACGAGCAGTACTTC. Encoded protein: CASSKGAYEQYF.

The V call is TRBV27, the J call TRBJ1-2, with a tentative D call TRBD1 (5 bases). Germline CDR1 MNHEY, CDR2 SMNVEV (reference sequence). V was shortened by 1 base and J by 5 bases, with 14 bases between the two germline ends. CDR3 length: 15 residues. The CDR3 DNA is TGTGCCAGCAGTTTATTCGGACAAGCAGATTATGGCTACACCTTC. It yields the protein CASSLFGQADYGYTF.

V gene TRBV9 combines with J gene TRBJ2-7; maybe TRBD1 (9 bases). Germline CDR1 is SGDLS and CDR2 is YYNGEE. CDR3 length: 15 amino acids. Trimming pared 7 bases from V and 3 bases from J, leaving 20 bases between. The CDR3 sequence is CASGREGQGNYEQYF. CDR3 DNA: TGTGCCAGCGGTCGGGAGGGACAGGGAAACTACGAGCAGTACTTC.

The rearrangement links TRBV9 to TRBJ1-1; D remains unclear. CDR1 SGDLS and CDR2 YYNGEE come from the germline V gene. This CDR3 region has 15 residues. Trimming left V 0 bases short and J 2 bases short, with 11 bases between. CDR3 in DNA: TGTGCCAGCAGCGTAGAGGCCGTCCCCAACACTGAAGCTTTCTTT. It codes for CASSVEAVPNTEAFF.

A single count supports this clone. CDR3 sequence reads: CASSLTGGLSEQYF. CDR3 coding DNA: TGTGCCAGCAGTTTGACAGGGGGCTTATCCGAGCAGTACTTC. The chain links TRBV27 to TRBJ2-7, with 10 bases lining up with TRBD1. The V gene's germline CDR1 is MNHEY and CDR2 SMNVEV (reference sequence). There are 14 residues in the CDR3. Trimming removed 3 bases from V and 6 bases from J; junction bases left unmatched: 5.

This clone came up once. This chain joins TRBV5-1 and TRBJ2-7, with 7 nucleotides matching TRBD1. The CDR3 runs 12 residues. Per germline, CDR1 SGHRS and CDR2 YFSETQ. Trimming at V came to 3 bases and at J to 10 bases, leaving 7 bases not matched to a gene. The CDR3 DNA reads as TGCGCCAGCAGCTCGGACAGGCGCACTCAGTACTTC. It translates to CASSSDRRTQYF. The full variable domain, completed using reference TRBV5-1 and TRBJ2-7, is KAGVTQTPRYLIKTRGQQVTLSCSPISGHRSVSWYQQTPGQGLQFLFEYFSETQRNKGNFPGRFSGRQFSNSRSEMNVSTLELGDSALYLCASSSDRRTQYFGPGTRLTVT.

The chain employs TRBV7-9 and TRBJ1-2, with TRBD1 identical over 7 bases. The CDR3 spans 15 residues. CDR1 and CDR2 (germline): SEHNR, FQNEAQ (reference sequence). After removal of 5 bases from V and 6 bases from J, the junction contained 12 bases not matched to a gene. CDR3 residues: CASSGMTGYTDGYTF. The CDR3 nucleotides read TGTGCCAGCAGCGGAATGACAGGGTATACGGATGGCTACACCTTC.

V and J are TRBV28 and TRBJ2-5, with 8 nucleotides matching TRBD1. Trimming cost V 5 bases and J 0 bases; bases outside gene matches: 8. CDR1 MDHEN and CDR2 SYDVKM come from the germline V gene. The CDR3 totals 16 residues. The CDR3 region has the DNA TGTGCCAGCAGTCTGCGGACAGGGTGGGACCAAGAGACCCAGTACTTC. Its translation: CASSLRTGWDQETQYF.

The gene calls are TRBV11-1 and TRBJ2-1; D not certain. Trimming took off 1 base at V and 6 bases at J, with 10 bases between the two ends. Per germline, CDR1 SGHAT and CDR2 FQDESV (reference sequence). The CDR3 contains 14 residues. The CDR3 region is CASSLEQNPNEQFF. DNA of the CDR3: TGTGCCAGCAGCTTAGAACAAAATCCCAATGAGCAGTTCTTC.

The CDR3 is CASSQGQGGYEKLFF. DNA for the CDR3: TGTGCCAGCAGCCAAGGACAGGGAGGATATGAAAAACTGTTTTTT. V usage is TRBV7-2 and J usage is TRBJ1-4; 8 bases agree with TRBD1. In germline, CDR1 is SGHTA, CDR2 FQGNSA. The CDR3 has 15 amino acids. With V trimmed by 5 bases and J by 6 bases, 8 bases remained unmatched.

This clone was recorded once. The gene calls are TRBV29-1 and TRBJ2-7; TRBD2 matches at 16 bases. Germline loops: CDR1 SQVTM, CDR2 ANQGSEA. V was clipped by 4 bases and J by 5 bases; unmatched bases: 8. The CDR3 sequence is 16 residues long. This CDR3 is CSVVGTSGRALDEQYF. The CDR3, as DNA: TGCAGCGTTGTTGGGACTAGCGGGAGGGCCCTTGACGAGCAGTACTTC.

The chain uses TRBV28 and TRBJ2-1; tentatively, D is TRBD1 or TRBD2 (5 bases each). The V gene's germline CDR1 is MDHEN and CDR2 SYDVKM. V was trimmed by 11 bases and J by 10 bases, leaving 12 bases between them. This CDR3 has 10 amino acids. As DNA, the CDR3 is TGTGCCGTTCAAGGGGAGGAGCAGTTCTTC. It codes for CAVQGEEQFF. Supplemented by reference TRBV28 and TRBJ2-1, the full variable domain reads DVKVTQSSRYLVKRTGEKVFLECVQDMDHENMFWYRQDPGLGLRLIYFSYDVKMKEKGDIPEGYSVSREKKERFSLILESASTNQTSMYLCAVQGEEQFFGPGTRLTVL.

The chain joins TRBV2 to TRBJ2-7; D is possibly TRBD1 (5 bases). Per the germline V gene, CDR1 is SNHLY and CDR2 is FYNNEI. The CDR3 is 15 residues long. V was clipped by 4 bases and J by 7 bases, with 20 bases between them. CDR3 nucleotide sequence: TGTGCCAGCAGTGGGAGAGACAGCGCCGCTATTGAGCAGTACTTC. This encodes CASSGRDSAAIEQYF.